This T cell receptor beta chain was found in a study of cytomegalovirus exposure and HLA in healthy donors. CDR1 MGHDK and CDR2 SYGVNS come from the germline V gene. The length of the CDR3 is 14 residues. J gave up 3 bases and V 2 bases, and 2 bases lay outside the gene matches. Notes on this clone: Its matching antigen is unknown.

Researchers ran the PCR with 60 Vbeta and 13 Jbeta primers. Libraries were prepared by immunoSEQ multiplex PCR; TCRdb keeps only in-frame clonotypes and omits some of them. The sample lists some 150,000 clones; around 80% were seen once. Study conclusions and caveats: Evidence from a later analysis indicated that most CMV-associated TCR beta chains looked HLA-restricted. Across donors, most TCRs were seen rarely, yet some public ones were widespread. High specificity and sensitivity for cytomegalovirus status were reported for the classifier.

This chain connects TRBV25-1 to TRBJ2-3; 7 nucleotides line up with TRBD2. The sequenced sample was PBMCs. This clonotype originated in a woman aged 40 to 49 in good health and CMV-seropositive. The CDR3 DNA reads TGTGCCAGCAGTGAAGGGGGGGGTACAGATACGCAGTATTTT. Encoded protein: CASSEGGGTDTQYF.